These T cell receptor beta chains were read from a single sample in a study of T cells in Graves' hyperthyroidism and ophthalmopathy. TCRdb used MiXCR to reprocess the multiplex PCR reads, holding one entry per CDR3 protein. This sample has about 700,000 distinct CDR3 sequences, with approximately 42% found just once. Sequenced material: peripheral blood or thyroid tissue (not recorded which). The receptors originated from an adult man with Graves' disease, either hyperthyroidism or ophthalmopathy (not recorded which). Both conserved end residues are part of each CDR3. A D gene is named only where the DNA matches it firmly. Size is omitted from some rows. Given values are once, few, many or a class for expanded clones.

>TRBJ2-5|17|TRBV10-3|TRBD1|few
TGTGCCATCAGTGAGTCTTCTCGGACAGGGGACCAAGAGACCCAGTACTTC
CAISESSRTGDQETQYF
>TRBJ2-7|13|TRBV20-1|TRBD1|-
TGCAGTGCGCGGACAGGGGGCGGAGACGAGCAGTACTTC
CSARTGGGDEQYF
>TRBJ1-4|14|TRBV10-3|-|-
TGTGCCACGGGCTACACAGGGATCGGGGAAAAACTGTTTTTT
CATGYTGIGEKLFF
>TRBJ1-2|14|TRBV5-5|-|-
TGTGCCAGCAGCTTGGGAGGCAGGCTTTATGGCTACACCTTC
CASSLGGRLYGYTF
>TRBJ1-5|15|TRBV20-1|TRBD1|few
TGCAGTGCTAAAACCGGGACAGGGGCAAATCAGCCCCAGCATTTT
CSAKTGTGANQPQHF
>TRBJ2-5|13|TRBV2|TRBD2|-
TGTGCCAGCAGGAGCGGGGGACAAGAGACCCAGTACTTC
CASRSGGQETQYF
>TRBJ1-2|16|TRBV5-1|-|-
TGCGCCAGCAGCTTCGGGGGACAAGGGCCTATGTATGGCTACACCTTC
CASSFGGQGPMYGYTF
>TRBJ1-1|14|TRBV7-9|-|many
TGTGCCAGCAGACTGGGTCGGGGGAACACTGAAGCTTTCTTT
CASRLGRGNTEAFF
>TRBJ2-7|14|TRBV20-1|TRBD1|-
TGCAGTGCTAGAGATCGACAGGGGAGGCGCGAGCAGTACTTC
CSARDRQGRREQYF
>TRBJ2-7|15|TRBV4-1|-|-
TGCGCCAGCAGCCCCCAGATAGTGACTAGTTCCGAGCAGTACTTC
CASSPQIVTSSEQYF
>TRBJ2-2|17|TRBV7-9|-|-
TGTGCCAGCAGCTCCTGGTCAGGGGGGCGAGGCACCGGGGAGCTGTTTTTT
CASSSWSGGRGTGELFF
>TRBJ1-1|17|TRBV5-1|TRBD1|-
TGCGCCAGCAGCAGGACCGGAGCGACGGACAGGGGTACTGAAGCTTTCTTT
CASSRTGATDRGTEAFF
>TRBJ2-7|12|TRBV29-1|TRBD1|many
TGCAGCGTTGGACAGGGATCGGGTGAGCAGTACTTC
CSVGQGSGEQYF
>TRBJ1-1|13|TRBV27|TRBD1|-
TGTGCCAGCGTCGAACGGGGACAGGGGTGGGCTTTCTTT
CASVERGQGWAFF
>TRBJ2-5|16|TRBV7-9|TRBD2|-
TGTGCCAGCAGCTCCCCTAGTAGCGGGATACAAGAGACCCAGTACTTC
CASSSPSSGIQETQYF
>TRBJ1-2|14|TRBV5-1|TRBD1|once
TGCGCCAGCGGTGGACAGGGACCTAACTATGGCTACACCTTC
CASGGQGPNYGYTF
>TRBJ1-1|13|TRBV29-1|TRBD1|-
TGCAGCGTTGGGGACAGAGTGAACACTGAAGCTTTCTTT
CSVGDRVNTEAFF
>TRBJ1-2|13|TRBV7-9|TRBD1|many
TGTGCCAGCAGCTCGGGACAGGCCTATGGCTACACCTTC
CASSSGQAYGYTF
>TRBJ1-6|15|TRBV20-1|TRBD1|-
TGCAGTGCAAGAACAGGGGAGGGCTCCTATTCACCCCTCCACTTT
CSARTGEGSYSPLHF
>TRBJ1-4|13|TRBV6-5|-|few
TGTGCCAGCAGCGTCGAATTCCAGGAAAAACTGTTTTTT
CASSVEFQEKLFF
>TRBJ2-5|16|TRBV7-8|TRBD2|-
TGTGCCAGCAGCCCACTAGCGGGAGGGCTCTATGAGACCCAGTACTTC
CASSPLAGGLYETQYF
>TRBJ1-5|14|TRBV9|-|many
TGTGCCAGCAGCGTCGGGGATTCTCAACACCCCCAGCATTTT
CASSVGDSQHPQHF
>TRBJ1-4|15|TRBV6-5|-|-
TGTGCCAGCAGTTACTTTCCAACCTCGGTGGAAAAACTGTTTTTT
CASSYFPTSVEKLFF
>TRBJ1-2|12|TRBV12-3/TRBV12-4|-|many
TGTGCCAGCAGCCCGACAACGTTTGTCTACACCTTC
CASSPTTFVYTF
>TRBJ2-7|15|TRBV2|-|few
TGTGCCAGCAGTGAACAGGGAGGTGGATCCTACGAGCAGTACTTC
CASSEQGGGSYEQYF
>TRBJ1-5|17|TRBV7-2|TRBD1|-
TGTGCCAGCAGCTCCCTCAGGGGGCTAGATCCCAATCAGCCCCAGCATTTT
CASSSLRGLDPNQPQHF